This section outlines one T cell receptor beta chain sequence together with its context. The data are from a study of OX40 agonist ivuxolimab in advanced cancers. Study in general: Patients in the trial were receiving intravenous ivuxolimab every 2 weeks, at doses of 0.01 to 10 mg/kg.

The germline V and J ends were trimmed by 5 bases and 2 bases, with 7 bases remaining between them. The CDR3 is 13 amino acids. From germline, CDR1 is SGHAT and CDR2 FQNNGV. The table came from immunoSEQ multiplex PCR; TCRdb's copy has only in-frame clones and leaves some out. The sample has approximately 82,000 clones, 84% seen once. The sample consisted of CD4+ or CD8+ T cells sorted from blood, taken in a trial of the OX40 agonist ivuxolimab. The J gene is TRBJ1-5, the V gene TRBV11-2; D gene unclear. The receptor was derived from an adult with an advanced solid tumor such as melanoma, head and neck, liver or kidney cancer. The CDR3 sequence: CASSTAGNQPQHF. CDR3 DNA: TGTGCCAGCAGCACAGCCGGCAATCAGCCCCAGCATTTT.